The clone carrying this T cell receptor beta chain occurred once. These data come from a study of blood T cell repertoires in COVID-19. Per the authors' pipeline: For nucleated cells, counts were estimated from reference gene primer amplification. Clones were sequenced by immunoSEQ multiplex PCR, and TCRdb holds only the in-frame ones, with some missing. V, J and clone size are taken as reported in that table, and D and trimming were inferred from the DNA itself. Found here are roughly 52,000 clones, about 91% of them singletons; the top ten hold roughly 3.4%. Per germline, CDR1 SGHTA and CDR2 FQGNSA. The CDR3 loop spans 16 amino acids. Trimming stripped 5 bases from V and 4 bases from J, with 20 bases between.

The rearrangement links TRBV7-2 to TRBJ1-2, with a weak D call TRBD1 (5 bases). The source is a middle-aged man with COVID-19, enrolled during active disease. Material for sequencing was peripheral blood. The CDR3 sequence is CASSAASGKGGYGYTF. CDR3 bases: TGTGCCAGCAGCGCCGCATCAGGGAAGGGTGGCTATGGCTACACCTTC.